This entry concerns a single TCR beta chain. The antigen remains unidentified. This sample stems from a study of T cell repertoires in cytomegalovirus infection. About the research overall: Peptides in the study included HLA-C-restricted and HLA-B-restricted CMV epitopes.

MiXCR was run by TCRdb on the reads, yielding one entry per CDR3 protein. The data hold tens of thousands of distinct CDR3 sequences, with roughly 20% observed a single time. This CDR3 has 12 amino acids. The junction had 3 bases not matched to a gene; V was cut back by 10 bases and J by 3 bases. CDR1 MNHNS and CDR2 SASEGT come from the germline V gene. The chain is built from TRBV6-1 and TRBJ2-7; 10 bases line up with TRBD1. The TCR sequence derives from a human donor in good health (CMV status not recorded). Some clones in this sample may be carry-over from other donors' samples. Here the sequenced sample was CD8+ T cells from cultured PBMCs, taken from culture after CMV antigen stimulation. CDR3 in amino acids: CAIRDRGYEQYF. The CDR3, as DNA: TGTGCCATCCGGGACAGGGGCTACGAGCAGTACTTC.